This passage covers 9 T cell receptor beta chains from one sample sequenced in a study of technical replicates of blood from four donors. Using immunoSEQ multiplex PCR, the repertoire was profiled, and TCRdb retains in-frame clones only, with some absent. The sample includes roughly 87,000 clones, roughly 91% of them seen just once. The sequencing sample was made of T cells isolated from PBMCs. The receptors derive from a human donor in good health.

This chain's CDR3 is CASSNRRGGEQFF. The CDR3 DNA reads TGTGCCAGCAGCAACCGTCGCGGGGGTGAGCAGTTCTTC. V usage is TRBV6-5 and J usage is TRBJ2-1, with 7 bases that match TRBD2. The J segment lost 9 bases and the V segment lost 6 bases, leaving 8 bases of the junction unmatched. Germline CDR1 MNHEY, CDR2 SVGAGI. This CDR3 comprises 13 residues.

This chain connects TRBV4-1 to TRBJ2-1, with TRBD2 identical over 8 bases. With 2 bases clipped from V and 6 bases from J, the junction kept 9 bases outside the gene matches. The CDR3 contains 16 residues. Per the germline V gene, CDR1 is MGHRA and CDR2 is YSYEKL. The CDR3 DNA is TGCGCCAGCAGCCAACTCCCAGCGGGAGTGGGCAATGAGCAGTTCTTC. Amino acid sequence: CASSQLPAGVGNEQFF.

This clone has only one observation. CDR3 sequence (DNA): TGTGCCTGGAGTAGGGGAGGGACAGAGACCCAGTACTTC. Translating it yields CAWSRGGTETQYF. The chain carries TRBV30 and TRBJ2-5, with TRBD2 matching over 7 bases. This CDR3 spans 13 amino acids. V dropped 2 bases and J dropped 4; count of bases not matched to a gene: 4. Germline CDR1 reads GTSNPN; CDR2 reads SVGIG (reference sequence).

V and J are TRBV6-5 and TRBJ2-1; D possibly corresponds to TRBD2 (6 bases). The CDR3 sequence is 15 residues long. Per germline, CDR1 MNHEY and CDR2 SVGAGI. Trimming shortened V by 6 bases and J by 0 bases, and 12 bases separated the two germline ends. Here the CDR3 reads CASSYSGSSYNEQFF. The CDR3 DNA follows: TGTGCCAGCAGCTATAGCGGCAGCTCCTACAATGAGCAGTTCTTC.

The chain recombines TRBV7-3 with TRBJ1-2; 7 bases are a match to TRBD1. Germline assignment: CDR1 SGHTA and CDR2 FQGTGA. This CDR3 region has 13 residues. The junction had 8 bases not matched to a gene; V was cut back by 5 bases and J by 8 bases. The chain's CDR3 is CASSMDPGGGYTF. In nucleotides, the CDR3 is TGTGCCAGCAGCATGGACCCAGGGGGGGGCTACACCTTC.

The chain links TRBV10-3 to TRBJ2-3; possible D gene TRBD1, 5 bases. Germline CDR1 reads ENHRY; CDR2 reads SYGVKD. V lost 3 bases and J lost 5, with 9 bases in between. The CDR3 is made up of 13 amino acids. CDR3 protein: CAISDRVRDTQYF. The CDR3 region has the DNA TGTGCCATCAGTGACAGGGTCAGAGATACGCAGTATTTT.

The chain combines TRBV25-1 with TRBJ2-3; 11 bases fit TRBD2. Looked up from germline, CDR1 is MGHDK and CDR2 is SYGVNS. V lost 2 bases, J lost 2 bases, and 3 bases stayed unmatched. CDR3 size: 16 residues. The CDR3 DNA reads TGTGCCAGCAGTGAAAAGGGACTAGCGGTCACAGATACGCAGTATTTT. Amino acids: CASSEKGLAVTDTQYF. Drawing the rest from reference TRBV25-1 and TRBJ2-3, the complete variable domain is EADIYQTPRYLVIGTGKKITLECSQTMGHDKMYWYQQDPGMELHLIHYSYGVNSTEKGDLSSESTVSRIRTEHFPLTLESARPSHTSQYLCASSEKGLAVTDTQYFGPGTRLTVL.

This clone has just a few counts. This chain connects TRBV30 to TRBJ1-1; D perhaps matches TRBD1 (5 bases). The germline gives CDR1 GTSNPN, CDR2 SVGIG (reference sequence). V shed 2 bases and J shed 4 bases, with 17 bases lying between them. The CDR3 is 15 residues long. The CDR3 reads CAWSLELWGGTEAFF. DNA of the CDR3: TGTGCCTGGAGTCTAGAACTATGGGGCGGCACTGAAGCTTTCTTT.

This sequence joins TRBV6-1 and TRBJ2-1; tentative D call: TRBD1 (8 bases). The CDR3 covers 16 residues. Trimming pared 0 bases from V and 8 bases from J, leaving 17 bases between. Germline CDR1 reads MNHNS; CDR2 reads SASEGT. The CDR3 coding sequence is TGTGCCAGCAGTGAAGCAAGCGGGACAGGACGATATGAGCAGTTCTTC. Translating gives CASSEASGTGRYEQFF.